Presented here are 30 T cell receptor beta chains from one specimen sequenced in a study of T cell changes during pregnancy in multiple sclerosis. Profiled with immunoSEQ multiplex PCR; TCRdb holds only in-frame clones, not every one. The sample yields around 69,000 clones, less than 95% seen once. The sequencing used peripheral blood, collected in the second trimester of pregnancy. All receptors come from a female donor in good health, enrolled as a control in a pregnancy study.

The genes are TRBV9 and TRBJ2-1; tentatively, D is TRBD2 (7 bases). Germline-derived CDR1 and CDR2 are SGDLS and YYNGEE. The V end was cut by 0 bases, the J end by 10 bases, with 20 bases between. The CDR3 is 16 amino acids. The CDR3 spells CASSVVGGGPAGEQFF. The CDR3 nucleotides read TGTGCCAGCAGCGTAGTAGGGGGAGGGCCCGCGGGGGAGCAGTTCTTC.

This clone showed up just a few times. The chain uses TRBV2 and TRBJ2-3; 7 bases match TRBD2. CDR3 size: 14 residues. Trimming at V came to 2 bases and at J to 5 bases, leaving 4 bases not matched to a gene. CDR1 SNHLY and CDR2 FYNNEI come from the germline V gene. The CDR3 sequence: CASSERRERDTQYF. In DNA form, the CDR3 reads TGTGCCAGCAGTGAAAGGCGGGAGAGAGATACGCAGTATTTT.

As DNA, the CDR3 is TGTGCCAGCAGTTCTCAGGGCTCTGGCACAGATACGCAGTATTTT. Translation: CASSSQGSGTDTQYF. The genes are TRBV7-9 and TRBJ2-3, with D possibly TRBD1 on 5 matching bases. The CDR3 has 15 amino acids. V lost 6 bases and J lost 1, with 14 bases in between. CDR1 is SEHNR, CDR2 FQNEAQ, per germline (reference sequence).

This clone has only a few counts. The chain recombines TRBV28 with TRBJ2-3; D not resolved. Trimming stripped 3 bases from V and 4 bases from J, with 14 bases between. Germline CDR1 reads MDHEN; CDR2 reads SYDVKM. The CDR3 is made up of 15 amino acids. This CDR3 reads CASSFSGEGPDTQYF. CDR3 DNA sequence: TGTGCCAGCAGTTTTTCAGGCGAAGGCCCAGATACGCAGTATTTT.

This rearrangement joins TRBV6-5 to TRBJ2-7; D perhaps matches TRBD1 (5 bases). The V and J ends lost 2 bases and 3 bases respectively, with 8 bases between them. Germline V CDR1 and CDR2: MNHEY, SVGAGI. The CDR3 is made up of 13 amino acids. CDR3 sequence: CASSYRQHYEQYF. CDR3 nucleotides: TGTGCCAGCAGTTACCGACAGCACTACGAGCAGTACTTC.

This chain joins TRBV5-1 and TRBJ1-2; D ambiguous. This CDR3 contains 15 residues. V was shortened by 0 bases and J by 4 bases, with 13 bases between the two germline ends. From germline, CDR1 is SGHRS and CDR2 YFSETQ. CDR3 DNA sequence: TGCGCCAGCAGCTTGGCTAAGGAGGGTGCCTATGGCTACACCTTC. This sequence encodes CASSLAKEGAYGYTF.

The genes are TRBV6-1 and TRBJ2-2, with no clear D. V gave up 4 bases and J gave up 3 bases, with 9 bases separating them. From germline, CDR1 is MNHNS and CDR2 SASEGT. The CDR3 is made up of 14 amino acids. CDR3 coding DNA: TGTGCCAGCAGTGCAAGCCCTTACACCGGGGAGCTGTTTTTT. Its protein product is CASSASPYTGELFF.

CDR3 residues: CASSYLGAETQYF. CDR3 DNA: TGTGCCAGCAGTTACTTAGGGGCAGAGACCCAGTACTTC. The chain couples TRBV6-5 to TRBJ2-5; maybe TRBD1 (5 bases). Germline values: CDR1 MNHEY, CDR2 SVGAGI. V was shortened by 1 base and J by 4 bases, with 7 bases between the two germline ends. CDR3 size: 13 residues.

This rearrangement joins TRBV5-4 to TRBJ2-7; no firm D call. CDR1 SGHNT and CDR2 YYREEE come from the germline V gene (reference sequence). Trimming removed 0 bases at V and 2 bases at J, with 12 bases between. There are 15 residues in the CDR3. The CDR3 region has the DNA TGTGCCAGCAGCTTGGGAGGCATAGTTACCTACGAGCAGTACTTC. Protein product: CASSLGGIVTYEQYF. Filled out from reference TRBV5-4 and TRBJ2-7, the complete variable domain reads ETGVTQSPTHLIKTRGQQVTLRCSSQSGHNTVSWYQQALGQGPQFIFQYYREEENGRGNFPPRFSGLQFPNYSSELNVNALELDDSALYLCASSLGGIVTYEQYFGPGTRLTVT.

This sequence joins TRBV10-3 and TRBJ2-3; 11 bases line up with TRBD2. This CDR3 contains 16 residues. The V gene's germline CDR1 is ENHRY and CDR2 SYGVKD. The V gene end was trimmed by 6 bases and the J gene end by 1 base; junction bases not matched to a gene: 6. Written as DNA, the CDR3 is TGTGCCATCAGGACTAGCGGGATTGTCCGCACAGATACGCAGTATTTT. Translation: CAIRTSGIVRTDTQYF.

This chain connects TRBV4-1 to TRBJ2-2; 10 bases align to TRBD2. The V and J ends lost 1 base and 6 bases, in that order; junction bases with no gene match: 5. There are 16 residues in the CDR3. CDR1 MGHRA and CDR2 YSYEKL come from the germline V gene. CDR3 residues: CASSQVIGLAAGELFF. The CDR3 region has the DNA TGCGCCAGCAGCCAAGTAATTGGACTAGCGGCCGGGGAGCTGTTTTTT.

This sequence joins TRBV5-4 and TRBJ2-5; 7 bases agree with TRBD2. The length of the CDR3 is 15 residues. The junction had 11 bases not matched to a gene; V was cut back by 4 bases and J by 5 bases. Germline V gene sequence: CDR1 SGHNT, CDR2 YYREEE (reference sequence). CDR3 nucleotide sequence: TGTGCCAGCAGCACGAGTGGGGGGGGTTTGGAGACCCAGTACTTC. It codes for CASSTSGGGLETQYF.

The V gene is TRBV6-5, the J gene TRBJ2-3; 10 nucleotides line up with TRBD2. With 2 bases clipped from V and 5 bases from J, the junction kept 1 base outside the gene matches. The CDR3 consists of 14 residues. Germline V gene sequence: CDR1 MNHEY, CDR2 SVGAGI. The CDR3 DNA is TGTGCCAGCAGTTACGTAGCGGGGGGAGATACGCAGTATTTT. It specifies CASSYVAGGDTQYF.

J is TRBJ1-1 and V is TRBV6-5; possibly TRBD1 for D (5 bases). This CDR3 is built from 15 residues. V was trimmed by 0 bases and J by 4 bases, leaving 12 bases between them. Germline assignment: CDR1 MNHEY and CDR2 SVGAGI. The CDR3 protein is CASSYSIVQGTEAFF. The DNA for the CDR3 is TGTGCCAGCAGTTACTCGATCGTTCAGGGCACTGAAGCTTTCTTT.

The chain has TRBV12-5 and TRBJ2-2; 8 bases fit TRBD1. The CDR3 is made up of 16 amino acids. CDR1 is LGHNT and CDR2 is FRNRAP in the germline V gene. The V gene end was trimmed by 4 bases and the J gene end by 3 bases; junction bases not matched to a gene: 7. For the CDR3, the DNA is TGTGCTAGTGGTTCTGACAGGGGATCTTACACCGGGGAGCTGTTTTTT. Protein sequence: CASGSDRGSYTGELFF.

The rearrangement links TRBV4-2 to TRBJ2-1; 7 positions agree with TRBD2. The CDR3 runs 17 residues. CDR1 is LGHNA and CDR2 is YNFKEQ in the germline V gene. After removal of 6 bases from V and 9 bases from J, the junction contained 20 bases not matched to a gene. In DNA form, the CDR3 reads TGTGCCAGCAGTCCCACCCGTGGTGGCGGGAGAATGGGTGAGCAGTTCTTC. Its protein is CASSPTRGGGRMGEQFF.

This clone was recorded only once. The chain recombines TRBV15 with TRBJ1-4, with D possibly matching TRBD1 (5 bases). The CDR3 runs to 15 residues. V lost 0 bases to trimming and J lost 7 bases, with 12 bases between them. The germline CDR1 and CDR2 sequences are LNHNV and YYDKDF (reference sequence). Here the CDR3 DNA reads TGTGCCACCAGCAGAGATAGGGGAAGGGCTGAAAAACTGTTTTTT. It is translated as CATSRDRGRAEKLFF.

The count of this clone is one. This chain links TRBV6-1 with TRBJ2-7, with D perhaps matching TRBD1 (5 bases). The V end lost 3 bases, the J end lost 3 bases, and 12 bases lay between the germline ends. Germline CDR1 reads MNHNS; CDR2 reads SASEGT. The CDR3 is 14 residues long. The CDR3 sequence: CASSEAGRLYEQYF. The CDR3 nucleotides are TGTGCCAGCAGTGAGGCAGGGCGTCTCTACGAGCAGTACTTC.

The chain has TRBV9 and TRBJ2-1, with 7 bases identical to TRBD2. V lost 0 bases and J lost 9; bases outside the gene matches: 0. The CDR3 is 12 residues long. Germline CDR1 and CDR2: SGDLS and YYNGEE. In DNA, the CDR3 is TGTGCCAGCAGCGTAGGGGAGGGTGAGCAGTTCTTC. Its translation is CASSVGEGEQFF. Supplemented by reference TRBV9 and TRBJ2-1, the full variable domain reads DSGVTQTPKHLITATGQRVTLRCSPRSGDLSVYWYQQSLDQGLQFLIQYYNGEERAKGNILERFSAQQFPDLHSELNLSSLELGDSALYFCASSVGEGEQFFGPGTRLTVL.

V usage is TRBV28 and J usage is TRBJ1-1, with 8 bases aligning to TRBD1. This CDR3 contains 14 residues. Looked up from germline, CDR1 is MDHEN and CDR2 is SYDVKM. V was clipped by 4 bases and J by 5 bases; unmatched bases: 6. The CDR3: CASSSGQGNTEAFF. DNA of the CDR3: TGTGCCAGCAGTTCCGGACAGGGTAATACTGAAGCTTTCTTT.

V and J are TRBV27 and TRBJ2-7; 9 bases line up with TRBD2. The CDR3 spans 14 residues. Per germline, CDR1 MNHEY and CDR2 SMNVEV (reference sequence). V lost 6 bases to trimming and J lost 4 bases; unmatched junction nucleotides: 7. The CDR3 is CASSMGLAPYEQYF. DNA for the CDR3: TGTGCCAGCAGCATGGGACTAGCTCCTTACGAGCAGTACTTC.

CDR3 in DNA: TGTGCCAGCAGGGCTGGGGGTGGAGGGCCCATTTACGAGCAGTACTTC. It specifies CASRAGGGGPIYEQYF. This chain joins TRBV28 and TRBJ2-7, with D possibly being TRBD2 (6 bases). CDR1 is MDHEN, CDR2 SYDVKM, per germline. V gave up 6 bases and J gave up 4 bases, with 22 bases separating them. The CDR3 is 16 residues long.

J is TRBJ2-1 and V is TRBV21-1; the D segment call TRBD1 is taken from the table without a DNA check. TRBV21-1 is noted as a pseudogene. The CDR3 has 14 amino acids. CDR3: CASSNWASYNEQFF. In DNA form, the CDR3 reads TGTGCCAGCAGCAACTGGGCCTCCTACAATGAGCAGTTCTTC.

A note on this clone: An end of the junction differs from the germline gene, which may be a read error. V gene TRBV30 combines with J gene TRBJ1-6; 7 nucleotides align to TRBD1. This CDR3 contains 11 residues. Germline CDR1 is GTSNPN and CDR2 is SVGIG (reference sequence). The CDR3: CAWTLDRSLNF. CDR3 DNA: TGTGCCTGGACCTTGGACAGGTCTCTTAACTTT.

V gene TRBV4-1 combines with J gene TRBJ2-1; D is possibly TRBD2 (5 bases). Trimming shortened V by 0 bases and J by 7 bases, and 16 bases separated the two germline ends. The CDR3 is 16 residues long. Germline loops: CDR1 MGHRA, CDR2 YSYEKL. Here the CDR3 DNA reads TGCGCCAGCAGCCAAGAGCTCCCCGGGATCCTAAATGAGCAGTTCTTC. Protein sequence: CASSQELPGILNEQFF.

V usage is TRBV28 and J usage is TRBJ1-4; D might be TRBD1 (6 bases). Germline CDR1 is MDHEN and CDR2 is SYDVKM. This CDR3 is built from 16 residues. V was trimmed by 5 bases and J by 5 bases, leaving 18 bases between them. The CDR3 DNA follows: TGTGCCAGCAGTCCCTCGGGCAGGGGAGGGAATGAAAAACTGTTTTTT. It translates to CASSPSGRGGNEKLFF.

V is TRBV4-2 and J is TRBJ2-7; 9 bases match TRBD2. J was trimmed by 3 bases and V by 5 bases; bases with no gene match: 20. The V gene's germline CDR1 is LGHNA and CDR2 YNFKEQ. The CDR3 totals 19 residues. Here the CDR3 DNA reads TGTGCCAGCAGCTTAGAAGGGGGGACTAGCTCTTTCTCGGGCTACGAGCAGTACTTC. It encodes CASSLEGGTSSFSGYEQYF.

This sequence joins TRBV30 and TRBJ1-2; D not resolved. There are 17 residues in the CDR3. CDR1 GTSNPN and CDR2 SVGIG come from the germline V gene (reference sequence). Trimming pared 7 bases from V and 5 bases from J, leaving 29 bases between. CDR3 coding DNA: TGTGCCTACGTACGGGGTAGGATTTTTTCAGGATCTTATGGCTACACCTTC. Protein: CAYVRGRIFSGSYGYTF.

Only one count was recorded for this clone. CDR3 sequence (DNA): TGTGCCAGTCTCCCCAGGGGAAACACTGAAGCTTTCTTT. Translating gives CASLPRGNTEAFF. The chain recombines TRBV19 with TRBJ1-1; tentatively, D is TRBD1 (6 bases). This CDR3 is built from 13 residues. V was cut by 8 bases and J by 2 bases, with 12 bases left in between. The V gene's germline CDR1 is LNHDA and CDR2 SQIVND (reference sequence).

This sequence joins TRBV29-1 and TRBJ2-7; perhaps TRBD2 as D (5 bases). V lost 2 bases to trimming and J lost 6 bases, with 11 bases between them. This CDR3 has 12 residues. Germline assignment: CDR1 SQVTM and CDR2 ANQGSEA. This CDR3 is CSVEWAAGEQYF. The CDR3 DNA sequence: TGCAGCGTTGAATGGGCGGCGGGCGAGCAGTACTTC.